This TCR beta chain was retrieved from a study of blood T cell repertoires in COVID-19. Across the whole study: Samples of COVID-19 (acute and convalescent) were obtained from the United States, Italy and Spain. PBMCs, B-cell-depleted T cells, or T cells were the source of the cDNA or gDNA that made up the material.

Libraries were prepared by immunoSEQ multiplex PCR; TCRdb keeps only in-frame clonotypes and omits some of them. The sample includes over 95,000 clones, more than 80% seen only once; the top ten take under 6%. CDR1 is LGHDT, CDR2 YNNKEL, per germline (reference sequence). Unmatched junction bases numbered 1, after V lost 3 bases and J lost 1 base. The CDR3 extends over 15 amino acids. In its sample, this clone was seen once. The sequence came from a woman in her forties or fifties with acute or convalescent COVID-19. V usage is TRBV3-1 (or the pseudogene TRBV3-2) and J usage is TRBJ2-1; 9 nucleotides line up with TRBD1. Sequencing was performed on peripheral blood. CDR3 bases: TGTGCCAGCAGCCATGGGACAGGGTCCTACAATGAGCAGTTCTTC. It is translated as CASSHGTGSYNEQFF.